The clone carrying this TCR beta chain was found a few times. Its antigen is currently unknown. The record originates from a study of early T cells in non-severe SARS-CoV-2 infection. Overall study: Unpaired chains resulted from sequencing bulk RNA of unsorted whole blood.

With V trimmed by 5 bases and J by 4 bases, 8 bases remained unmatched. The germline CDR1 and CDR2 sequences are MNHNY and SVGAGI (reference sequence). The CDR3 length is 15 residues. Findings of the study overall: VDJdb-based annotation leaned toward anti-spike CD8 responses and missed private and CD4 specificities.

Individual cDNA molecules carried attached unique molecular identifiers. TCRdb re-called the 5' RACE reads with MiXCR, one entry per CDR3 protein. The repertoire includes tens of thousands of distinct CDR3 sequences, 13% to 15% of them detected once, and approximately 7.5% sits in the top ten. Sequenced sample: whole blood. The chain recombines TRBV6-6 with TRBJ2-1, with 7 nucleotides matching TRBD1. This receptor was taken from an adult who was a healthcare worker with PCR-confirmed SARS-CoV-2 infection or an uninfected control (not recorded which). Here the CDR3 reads CASSPFGTAYNEQFF. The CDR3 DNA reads TGTGCCAGCAGTCCGTTTGGGACAGCTTACAATGAGCAGTTCTTC.